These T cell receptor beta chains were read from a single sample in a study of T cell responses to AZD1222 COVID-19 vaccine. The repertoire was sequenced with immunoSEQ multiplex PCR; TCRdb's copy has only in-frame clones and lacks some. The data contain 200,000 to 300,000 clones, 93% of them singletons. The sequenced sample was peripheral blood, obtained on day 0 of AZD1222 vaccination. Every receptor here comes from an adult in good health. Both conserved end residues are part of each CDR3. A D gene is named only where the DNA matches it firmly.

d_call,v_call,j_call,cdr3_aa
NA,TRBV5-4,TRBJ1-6,CASSSDRAYNSPLHF
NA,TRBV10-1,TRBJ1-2,CASACQGRDYTF
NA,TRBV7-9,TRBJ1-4,CASSFSRITNEKLFF
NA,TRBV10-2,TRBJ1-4,CASTHRAGANEKLFF
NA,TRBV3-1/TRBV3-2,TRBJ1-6,CASSQALSNSPLHF
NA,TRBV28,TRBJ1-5,CASSAQGRIYNQPQHF
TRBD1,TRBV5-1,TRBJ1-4,CASSPGQGEKLFF
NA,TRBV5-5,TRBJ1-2,CASSLDWGIRGYTF
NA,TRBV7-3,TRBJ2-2,CASSLTPAGELFF
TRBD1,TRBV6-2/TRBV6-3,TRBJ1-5,CASRPTGTVQPQHF
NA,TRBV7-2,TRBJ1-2,CANVLGDLYGYTF